Listed here is a single T cell receptor beta chain. Its antigen remains unknown. Other nucleotide sequences from this sample produce the same CDR3. Trimming at V came to 3 bases and at J to 12 bases, leaving 13 bases not matched to a gene. The CDR3 is 14 residues long. Germline V gives CDR1 MGHRA, CDR2 YSYEKL. PCR amplification relied on 60 Vbeta primers (plus 13 Jbeta primers). Only in-frame clones appear in the TCRdb table, and some are missing; sequencing was by immunoSEQ multiplex PCR. The listing records approximately 58,000 clones. The data derive from a study of cytomegalovirus exposure and HLA in healthy donors. Study-wide findings and caveats: Information on immune exposure was restricted to one variable (CMV serostatus). As a later analysis showed, a missense DCLRE1C variant was linked to trimming of TCR beta V- and J-genes. Some V segments, TRBV6-2 and TRBV6-3 among them, were indistinguishable and were therefore excluded. There were reportedly fewer N-insertions in an Asian-associated ancestry cluster than the roughly 680-donor mean, in a later analysis.

This sequence originates from a woman aged 18-30 years in good health and CMV-seronegative. The chain has TRBV4-1 and TRBJ2-7; TRBD1 aligns across 8 bases. Sequencing was done on a sample of PBMCs. CDR3 in amino acids: CASSQGNQGAIGYF. The CDR3 DNA reads as TGCGCCAGCAGCCAGGGAAACCAGGGGGCGATCGGGTACTTC.